This is a list of T cell receptor beta chains from one sample in a study of cytomegalovirus exposure and HLA in healthy donors. Generated by immunoSEQ multiplex PCR, the TCRdb table keeps only in-frame clones and is missing some. Of about 150,000 clones detected, about 94% appear once; the ten largest clones hold about 1.7%. The sequencing input was PBMCs. Source of these receptors: a man aged 18 to 29 in good health and CMV-seropositive. The CDR3 runs from the conserved cysteine through the conserved F or W. A D gene is named only where the DNA matches it firmly. Size is stated for part of the rows, as once, few or many counts, or as a class when the clone is expanded.

d_call	clone_size	v_call	j_call	cdr3_nt	cdr3_aa
TRBD1	-	TRBV5-1	TRBJ2-1	TGCGCCAGCAGCACCAGGGGGCGTGGGAATGAGCAGTTCTTC	CASSTRGRGNEQFF
TRBD1	-	TRBV27	TRBJ1-2	TGTGCCAGCAGAGAGACAGGGGGCGCGCATCACTACACCTTC	CASRETGGAHHYTF
TRBD2	-	TRBV28	TRBJ2-5	TGTGCCAGCAGTCCCGCGACTAGCGGGAGGGGGTTTCGTCAAGAGACCCAGTACTTC	CASSPATSGRGFRQETQYF
-	once	TRBV10-3	TRBJ1-2	TGTGCCATCAGAGATACCGGGATCTATGGCTACACCTTC	CAIRDTGIYGYTF
-	once	TRBV18	TRBJ2-7	TGTGCCAGCTCACCCCCAGGCGGGGAGCGCGAGCAGTACTTC	CASSPPGGEREQYF
-	-	TRBV5-1	TRBJ2-4	TGCGCCAGCAGCTTTGGACAGAGCGGAGACATTCAGTACTTC	CASSFGQSGDIQYF
-	-	TRBV6-1	TRBJ2-1	TGTGCCAGCAGTGATAGTCAGGGAATTGATGAGCAGTTCTTC	CASSDSQGIDEQFF
-	-	TRBV5-1	TRBJ2-7	TGCGCCAGCAGTCGAGCGATCAGCTCCTACGAGCAGTACTTC	CASSRAISSYEQYF
-	-	TRBV14	TRBJ2-3	TGTGCCAGCAGCCTACGGCTTTTCGGGGGAATTTTGGATACGCAGTATTTT	CASSLRLFGGILDTQYF
TRBD1	-	TRBV10-3	TRBJ2-7	TGTGCCATGACCGCCGGGACAGCGGACTCCTACGAGCAGTACTTC	CAMTAGTADSYEQYF
TRBD1	-	TRBV5-1	TRBJ2-1	TGCGCCAGCAGCACCGCCGGGACAGGTGTCAATGAGCAGTTCTTC	CASSTAGTGVNEQFF
-	-	TRBV7-2	TRBJ1-5	TGTGCCAGCAGCTTAGTGGGGGCGGGTCAGCCCCAGCATTTT	CASSLVGAGQPQHF
TRBD1	-	TRBV6-1	TRBJ1-1	TGTGCCAGCAAGGGACAGGGGTTTGGAACTGAAGCTTTCTTT	CASKGQGFGTEAFF
-	-	TRBV28	TRBJ1-5	TGTGCCAGCAGTTTGTCGGGACAACTTAGCAATCAGCCCCAGCATTTT	CASSLSGQLSNQPQHF
TRBD2	-	TRBV11-3	TRBJ2-7	TGTGCCAGCAGCCTTAGCGGGACTCACGAGCAGTACTTC	CASSLSGTHEQYF
TRBD1	-	TRBV7-9	TRBJ2-5	TGTGCCAGCAGCCTACAGGGGCCGGAGACCCAGTACTTC	CASSLQGPETQYF
TRBD2	once	TRBV7-9	TRBJ2-2	TGTGCCAGCAGTAGAAGTCTAGCGGGCACCGGGGAGCTGTTTTTT	CASSRSLAGTGELFF
-	-	TRBV13	TRBJ1-3	TGTGCCAGCAGCTTAAGACTGGCCTCTGGAAACACCATATATTTT	CASSLRLASGNTIYF
-	once	TRBV7-3	TRBJ2-3	TGTGCCAGCAGCTCCAGCGGAATCACAGATACGCAGTATTTT	CASSSSGITDTQYF
-	-	TRBV11-2	TRBJ2-7	TGTGCCAGCAGCAAGTCGCCGGGCGAGCAGTACTTC	CASSKSPGEQYF
TRBD1	once	TRBV25-1	TRBJ2-3	TGTGCCAGCAGTGACGAGGACAGGCCCGGGGCAGATACGCAGTATTTT	CASSDEDRPGADTQYF
TRBD2	-	TRBV7-7	TRBJ2-5	TGTGCTAGCAGCCGGGGGGTAGGCGAGACCCAGTACTTC	CASSRGVGETQYF
TRBD2	-	TRBV27	TRBJ2-7	TGTGCCAGCAGCCCAATACTAGCGGGGAACGAGCAGTACTTC	CASSPILAGNEQYF
-	-	TRBV27	TRBJ2-3	TGTGCCAGCAGTTCCAGGGGAAGAGATACGCAGTATTTT	CASSSRGRDTQYF
TRBD2	-	TRBV9	TRBJ2-1	TGTGCCAGCAGCGTAGACCCGGGAGGAGCCTACAATGAGCAGTTCTTC	CASSVDPGGAYNEQFF
TRBD1	-	TRBV5-1	TRBJ1-2	TGCGCCAGCAGCTTGGTGGGGACAGGGGGTCACGATGGCTACACCTTC	CASSLVGTGGHDGYTF
-	-	TRBV10-3	TRBJ2-2	TGTGCCATCAGGGACACGATTATCTCGGGCGGGGAGCTGTTTTTT	CAIRDTIISGGELFF
-	-	TRBV7-8	TRBJ1-5	TGTGCCAGCAGCCGAGGACACGACACTGTTTATAGCAATCAGCCCCAGCATTTT	CASSRGHDTVYSNQPQHF
-	once	TRBV25-1	TRBJ1-1	TGTGCCAGCAGGGAACTCCTGAACACTGAAGCTTTCTTT	CASRELLNTEAFF
-	-	TRBV15	TRBJ1-2	TGTGCCACCAGCAGAGCGCCAGGGGAGCACTATGGCTACACCTTC	CATSRAPGEHYGYTF
TRBD2	-	TRBV5-5	TRBJ2-7	TGTGCCAGCAGCCAACATGGGGGGGAGATACGGGGCGGGCAGTACTTC	CASSQHGGEIRGGQYF
-	-	TRBV25-1	TRBJ2-6	TGTGCCAGCAGTCTGCGAGGGAATTCTGGGGCCAACGTCCTGACTTTC	CASSLRGNSGANVLTF
-	-	TRBV5-1	TRBJ2-2	TGCGCCAGCAGCCCACAGGGAACTGGGGAGCTGTTTTTT	CASSPQGTGELFF
TRBD2	-	TRBV29-1	TRBJ2-1	TGCAGCGTTCAGGGGGGTAGCGGGAGGCGTCAGTTCTTC	CSVQGGSGRRQFF
-	-	TRBV25-1	TRBJ2-1	TGTGCCAGCAGTGAGAGCCTGGAGGAGCAGTTCTTC	CASSESLEEQFF
TRBD1	few	TRBV28	TRBJ2-2	TGTGCCAGCAGTTCCGTCTCGGACAGGGAGGCCGGGGAGCTGTTTTTT	CASSSVSDREAGELFF
TRBD1	-	TRBV2	TRBJ2-5	TGTGCCAGCAATACGGACAGGGGAACGGAGACCCAGTACTTC	CASNTDRGTETQYF
-	-	TRBV6-6	TRBJ2-5	TGTGCCAGCAGTTATGACGGGGAGACCCAGTACTTC	CASSYDGETQYF
-	-	TRBV27	TRBJ1-2	TGTGCCAGCAGTTCCAATACCTGGGGCCCTGGGATGGGGAATGGCTACACCTTC	CASSSNTWGPGMGNGYTF
-	-	TRBV2	TRBJ2-3	TGTGCCAGCATCGCAGGGCGCAAGGATACGCAGTATTTT	CASIAGRKDTQYF
-	-	TRBV28	TRBJ2-7	TGTGCCAGCAGCCTAGGGTTAGCCGGGAAAGTAGAGGTTATCCACGAGCAGTACTTC	CASSLGLAGKVEVIHEQYF
-	-	TRBV19	TRBJ2-1	TGTGCCAGTAGTAGTGCGGCCTACAATGAGCAGTTCTTC	CASSSAAYNEQFF
-	-	TRBV29-1	TRBJ2-2	TGCAGCGTCCTTAAGGACAGTAACACCGGGGAGCTGTTTTTT	CSVLKDSNTGELFF
-	-	TRBV10-3	TRBJ2-7	TGTGCCATCAGTTTCAGACAGGCCGAGACTGAGCAGTACTTC	CAISFRQAETEQYF
-	once	TRBV28	TRBJ1-2	TGTGCCAGCACCCTTCCCAATGAGTATGGCTACACCTTC	CASTLPNEYGYTF
-	-	TRBV5-1	TRBJ1-1	TGCGCCAGCAGCTTGGTTATGGGGCCGAACACTGAAGCTTTCTTT	CASSLVMGPNTEAFF
-	-	TRBV2	TRBJ2-7	TGTGCCAGCAGTGAGCAGGGGAACTCTTACGAGCAGTACTTC	CASSEQGNSYEQYF
-	-	TRBV12-2	TRBJ2-1	TGTCCTAACCTGGCGGGATGCCCCTACAATGAGCAGTTCTTC	CPNLAGCPYNEQFF
TRBD1	few	TRBV7-8	TRBJ2-7	TGTGCCAGCAGCTGGACAGGGGGCTACGAGCAGTACTTC	CASSWTGGYEQYF
TRBD2	-	TRBV4-2	TRBJ2-7	TGTGCCAGCAGCCTGGGGACTAGCGGTTTCAGCTCCTACGAGCAGTACTTC	CASSLGTSGFSSYEQYF
-	once	TRBV5-1	TRBJ2-1	TGCGCCAGCAGCTTGGCCCCTTCGTATGAGCAGTTCTTC	CASSLAPSYEQFF
TRBD2	-	TRBV5-1	TRBJ2-1	TGCGCCAGCAGCTTGGACCTAGCGGGAGGACGGGAGCAGTTCTTC	CASSLDLAGGREQFF
-	-	TRBV7-9	TRBJ2-6	TGTGCCAGCAGCTTAATAAGTACAGGGGCCAACGTCCTGACTTTC	CASSLISTGANVLTF